This T cell receptor (beta chain) was profiled in a study of shared clonotypes between healthy human individuals. Generated by immunoSEQ multiplex PCR, the TCRdb table keeps only in-frame clones and is missing some. Among some 660,000 clones listed, around four fifths were seen once. Study-level results: Sampling involved blood alone; tissue repertoires likely differ.

Concerning this clone itself: The antigen is undetermined.

V gave up 3 bases and J gave up 1 base; unmatched junction bases: 6. This CDR3 has 16 amino acids. The germline gives CDR1 MDHEN, CDR2 SYDVKM. The clonotype was recovered from a woman aged 25 to 45 in good health. The rearrangement joins TRBV28 to TRBJ2-1; 7 bases line up with TRBD2. Source material: memory CD4+ T cells sorted from blood. Subset in this sample: CD45RA-negative fraction. CDR3 sequence (DNA): TGTGCCAGCAGTTTGGCGGGACTAACATCCTACAATGAGCAGTTCTTC. It codes for CASSLAGLTSYNEQFF. Full variable domain (remainder filled in from reference TRBV28 and TRBJ2-1): DVKVTQSSRYLVKRTGEKVFLECVQDMDHENMFWYRQDPGLGLRLIYFSYDVKMKEKGDIPEGYSVSREKKERFSLILESASTNQTSMYLCASSLAGLTSYNEQFFGPGTRLTVL.